This passage covers 3 T cell receptor beta chains from one sample sequenced in a study of blood T cell repertoires in COVID-19. Profiled with immunoSEQ multiplex PCR; TCRdb holds only in-frame clones, not every one. The sample holds about 430,000 clones, approximately 90% seen once. The sample consisted of PBMCs or T cells enriched from blood (not recorded which). These receptors were taken from a woman aged 18-29 years who had been exposed to COVID-19.

The rearrangement joins TRBV4-2 to TRBJ2-7; 12 bases map to TRBD2. Trimming removed 0 bases from V and 7 bases from J; junction bases left unmatched: 4. Germline lookup yields CDR1 LGHNA and CDR2 YNFKEQ. The CDR3 consists of 15 residues. The CDR3 loop reads CASSQDGLAGMEQYF. The CDR3 bases are TGTGCCAGCAGCCAAGACGGACTAGCGGGAATGGAGCAGTACTTC.

The chain carries TRBV28 and TRBJ2-5; 9 bases are a match to TRBD1. CDR3 size: 15 residues. The junction had 4 bases not matched to a gene; V was cut back by 4 bases and J by 1 base. Germline CDR1 is MDHEN and CDR2 is SYDVKM. CDR3 DNA sequence: TGTGCCAGCAGTTACCGGGACAGGGTCCAAGAGACCCAGTACTTC. It translates to CASSYRDRVQETQYF. The full variable domain, in which reference TRBV28 and TRBJ2-5 provide the parts outside the CDR3, is DVKVTQSSRYLVKRTGEKVFLECVQDMDHENMFWYRQDPGLGLRLIYFSYDVKMKEKGDIPEGYSVSREKKERFSLILESASTNQTSMYLCASSYRDRVQETQYFGPGTRLLVL.

The rearrangement joins TRBV6-2 or TRBV6-3 to TRBJ1-5; D is unclear. The CDR3 is made up of 14 amino acids. Germline V gene data show CDR1 as MNHEY and CDR2 as SVGEGT. Between the trimmed V and J ends, which lost 3 bases and 7 bases, there was a span of 13 bases. CDR3 sequence (DNA): TGTGCCAGCAGTTATGGGGTTTCGGGACAGCCCCAGCATTTT. Protein: CASSYGVSGQPQHF.